This entry concerns a single T cell receptor beta chain. This entry comes from a study of control samples from healthy donors and cancer patients. Trimming stripped 1 base from V and 5 bases from J, with 11 bases between. CDR1 is LGHNA and CDR2 is YSLEER in the germline V gene. This CDR3 is built from 14 residues. Repertoires were generated with immunoSEQ multiplex PCR, while TCRdb's copy carries only in-frame clones and drops some. The profile shows more than 95,000 clones, 83% of them singletons. This TCR was recovered from a woman in her fifties or sixties in good health. V is TRBV4-3 and J is TRBJ2-5; no clear D. The sample consisted of blood. The CDR3 loop reads CASSQVTGRETQYF. CDR3 coding DNA: TGCGCCAGCAGCCAAGTCACCGGGCGGGAGACCCAGTACTTC.